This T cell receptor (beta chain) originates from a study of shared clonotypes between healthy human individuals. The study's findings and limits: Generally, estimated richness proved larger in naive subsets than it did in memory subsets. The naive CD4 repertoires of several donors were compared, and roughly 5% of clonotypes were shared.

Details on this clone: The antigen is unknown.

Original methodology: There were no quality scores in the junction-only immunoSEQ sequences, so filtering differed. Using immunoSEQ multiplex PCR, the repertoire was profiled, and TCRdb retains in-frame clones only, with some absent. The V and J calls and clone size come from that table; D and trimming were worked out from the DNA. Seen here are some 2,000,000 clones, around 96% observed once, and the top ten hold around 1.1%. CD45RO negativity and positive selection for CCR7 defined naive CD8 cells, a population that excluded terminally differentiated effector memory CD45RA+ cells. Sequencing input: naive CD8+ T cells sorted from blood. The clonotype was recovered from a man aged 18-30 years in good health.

This CDR3 is CARSPHSRGGRYNEQFF. Here the CDR3 DNA reads TGTGCCAGAAGCCCTCACTCACGGGGGGGCAGGTACAATGAGCAGTTCTTC. The J gene is TRBJ2-1, the V gene TRBV7-5; whether TRBD2, the table's D call, matches the DNA was not checked. TRBV7-5 is a recognized pseudogene. This CDR3 is 17 amino acids long.